This TCR beta chain was retrieved from a study of T cell responses to AZD1222 COVID-19 vaccine. About this clone: The antigen is not known.

Germline assignment: CDR1 MNHEY and CDR2 SVGAGI. Deletions cut 5 bases from V and 0 bases from J, with 11 bases between. This CDR3 contains 15 residues. The method was immunoSEQ multiplex PCR; TCRdb's version includes in-frame clones alone and lacks a portion of them. This table holds some 100,000 clones, 87% found once. The study's findings and limits: Elevations in Spike-specific TCR breadth and depth followed administration of two AZD1222 doses. Nearly half of spike-specific TCRs reportedly target unmutated variant regions. After the peak T cell response, and only then, were repertoires sampled.

Sequenced here: peripheral blood, sampled on day 0 of AZD1222 vaccination. The chain uses TRBV6-5 and TRBJ2-1; D gene uncertain. The receptor was derived from an adult in good health. Here the CDR3 reads CASSIQRSSYNEQFF. For the CDR3, the DNA is TGTGCCAGCAGTATCCAGCGAAGCTCCTACAATGAGCAGTTCTTC.